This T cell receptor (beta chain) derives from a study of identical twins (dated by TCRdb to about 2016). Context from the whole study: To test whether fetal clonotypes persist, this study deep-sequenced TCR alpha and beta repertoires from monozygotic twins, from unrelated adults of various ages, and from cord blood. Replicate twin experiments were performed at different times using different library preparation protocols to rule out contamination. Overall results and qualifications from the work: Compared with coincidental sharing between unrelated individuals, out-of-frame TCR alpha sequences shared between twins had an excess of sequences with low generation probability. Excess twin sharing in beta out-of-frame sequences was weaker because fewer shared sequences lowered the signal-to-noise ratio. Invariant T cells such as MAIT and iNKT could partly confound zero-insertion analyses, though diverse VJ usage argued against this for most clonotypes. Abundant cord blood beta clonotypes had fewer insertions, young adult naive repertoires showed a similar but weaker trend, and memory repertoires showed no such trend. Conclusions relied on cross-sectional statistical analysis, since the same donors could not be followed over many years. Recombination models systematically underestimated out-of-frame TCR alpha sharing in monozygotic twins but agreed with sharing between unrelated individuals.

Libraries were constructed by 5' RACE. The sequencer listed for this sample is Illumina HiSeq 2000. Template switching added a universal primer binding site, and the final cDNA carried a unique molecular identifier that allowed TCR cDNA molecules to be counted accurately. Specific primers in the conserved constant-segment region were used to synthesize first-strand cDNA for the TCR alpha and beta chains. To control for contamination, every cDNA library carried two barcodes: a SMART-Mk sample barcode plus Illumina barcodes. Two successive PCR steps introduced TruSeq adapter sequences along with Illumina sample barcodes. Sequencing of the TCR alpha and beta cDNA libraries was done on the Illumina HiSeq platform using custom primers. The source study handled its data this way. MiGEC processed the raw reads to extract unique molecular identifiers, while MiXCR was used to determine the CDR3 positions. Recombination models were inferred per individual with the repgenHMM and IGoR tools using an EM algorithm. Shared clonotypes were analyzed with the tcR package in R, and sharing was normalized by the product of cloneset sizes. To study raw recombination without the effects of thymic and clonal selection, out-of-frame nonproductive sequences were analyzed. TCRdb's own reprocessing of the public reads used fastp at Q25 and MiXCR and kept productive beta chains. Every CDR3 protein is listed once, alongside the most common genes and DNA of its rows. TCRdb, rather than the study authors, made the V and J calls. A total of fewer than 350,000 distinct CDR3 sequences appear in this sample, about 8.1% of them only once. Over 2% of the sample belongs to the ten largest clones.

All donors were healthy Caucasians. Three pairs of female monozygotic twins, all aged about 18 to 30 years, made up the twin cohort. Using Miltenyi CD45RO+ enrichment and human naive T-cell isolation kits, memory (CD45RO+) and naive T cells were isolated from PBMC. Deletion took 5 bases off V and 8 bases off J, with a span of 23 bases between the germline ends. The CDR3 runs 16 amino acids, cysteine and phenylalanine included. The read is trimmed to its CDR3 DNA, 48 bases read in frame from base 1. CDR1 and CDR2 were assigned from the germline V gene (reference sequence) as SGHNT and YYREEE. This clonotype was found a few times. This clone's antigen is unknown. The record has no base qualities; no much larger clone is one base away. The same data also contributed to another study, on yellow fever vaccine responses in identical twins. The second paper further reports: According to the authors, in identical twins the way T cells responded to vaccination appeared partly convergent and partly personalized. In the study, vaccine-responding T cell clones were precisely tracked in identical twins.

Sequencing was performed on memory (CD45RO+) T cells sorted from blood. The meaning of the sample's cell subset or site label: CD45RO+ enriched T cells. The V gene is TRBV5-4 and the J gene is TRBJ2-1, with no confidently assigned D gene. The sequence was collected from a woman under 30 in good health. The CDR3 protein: CASRLRRTSNNDEQFF. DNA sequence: TGTGCCAGCAGGCTCAGGCGGACGTCCAATAACGATGAGCAGTTCTTC.